These T cell receptor beta chains were read from a single sample in a study of CD8+ T cells in alopecia areata. Repertoires were generated with immunoSEQ multiplex PCR, while TCRdb's copy carries only in-frame clones and drops some. The data contain about 200,000 clones, 50% to 60% of them singletons. Sequences were derived from CD4+ T cells sorted from blood, sampled at week 4, from a patient treated with tofacitinib. Every receptor here comes from a human donor with alopecia areata. The CDR3 runs from the conserved cysteine through the conserved F or W. D genes are given only for firm matches. Clone size is stated in some rows and not others, as once, few, many or a class when expanded.

j_call v_call d_call clone_size cdr3_aa cdr3_nt
TRBJ2-1 TRBV30 - - CAWSGGLGEQFF TGTGCCTGGAGTGGGGGATTGGGTGAGCAGTTCTTC
TRBJ2-4 TRBV29-1 - few CSVEVGGNIQYF TGCAGCGTTGAGGTTGGAGGGAACATTCAGTACTTC
TRBJ2-3 TRBV4-3 - - CASSLRGTDTQYF TGCGCCAGCAGCCTTCGGGGCACAGATACGCAGTATTTT
TRBJ2-6 TRBV11-3 TRBD1 - CASSLGQGSGANVLTF TGTGCCAGCAGCTTGGGACAGGGGTCTGGGGCCAACGTCCTGACTTTC
TRBJ2-5 TRBV20-1 - - CSGTNQETQYF TGCAGTGGGACAAACCAAGAGACCCAGTACTTC
TRBJ2-7 TRBV7-8 - few CASSLIVSNEQYF TGTGCCAGCAGCTTAATTGTCTCCAACGAGCAGTACTTC
TRBJ2-7 TRBV2 - - CASSELLGQYF TGTGCCAGCAGTGAGCTTCTCGGGCAGTACTTC
TRBJ1-6 TRBV27 - - CASSPGLANNSPLHF TGTGCCAGCAGCCCAGGGCTTGCTAATAATTCACCCCTCCACTTT
TRBJ2-7 TRBV6-1 TRBD1 - CASSETPDRAYEQYF TGTGCCAGCAGTGAAACCCCCGACAGGGCCTACGAGCAGTACTTC
TRBJ2-3 TRBV4-2 - - CASSPGLPADTQYF TGTGCCAGCTCCCCGGGACTGCCCGCTGATACGCAGTATTTT
TRBJ1-1 TRBV6-6 TRBD1 few CASRGTAVNEAFF TGTGCCAGCAGGGGGACAGCTGTGAATGAAGCTTTCTTT
TRBJ1-5 TRBV29-1 TRBD1 - CSVSPGQRQPQHF TGCAGCGTGAGTCCGGGACAGAGGCAGCCCCAGCATTTT
TRBJ1-2 TRBV6-6 TRBD1 - CASSYVGGANGYTF TGTGCCAGCAGTTACGTAGGGGGCGCGAACGGCTACACCTTC
TRBJ2-5 TRBV4-3 - many CASSRMGETQYF TGCGCCAGCAGCAGGATGGGGGAGACCCAGTACTTC
TRBJ1-1 TRBV30 - - CAWSTPVQVHFF TGTGCCTGGAGTACACCCGTCCAGGTTCATTTCTTT
TRBJ1-5 TRBV4-3 - - CASSQEAGNQPQHF TGCGCCAGCAGCCAAGAGGCAGGGAATCAGCCCCAGCATTTT
TRBJ2-5 TRBV30 - - CAWSVGAGEETQYF TGTGCCTGGAGTGTTGGGGCAGGCGAGGAGACCCAGTACTTC
TRBJ2-1 TRBV7-9 - few CARTPSDGNPNEQFF TGTGCCAGAACGCCTAGCGACGGGAACCCCAATGAGCAGTTCTTC
TRBJ2-3 TRBV25-1 - - CASSSLRGYTQYF TGTGCCAGCAGTTCCCTCAGGGGTTATACGCAGTATTTT
TRBJ1-1 TRBV30 TRBD1 - CAWKGQVGTEAFF TGTGCCTGGAAAGGACAGGTAGGCACTGAAGCTTTCTTT
TRBJ2-1 TRBV30 TRBD2 - CAWSPSRTSPPREQFF TGTGCCTGGAGTCCCTCCAGGACTAGCCCCCCACGGGAGCAGTTCTTC
TRBJ2-5 TRBV7-8 - - CASSPTRGTETQYF TGTGCCAGCAGCCCGACAAGGGGGACAGAGACCCAGTACTTC
TRBJ2-7 TRBV2 TRBD1 - CASSGQGAYEQYF TGTGCCAGCAGTGGACAGGGGGCCTACGAGCAGTACTTC
TRBJ1-1 TRBV7-2 TRBD1 - CASSPVTGVRTEAFF TGTGCCAGCAGCCCGGTGACAGGGGTGAGGACTGAAGCTTTCTTT
TRBJ2-5 TRBV5-6 - few CASSHATSYETQYF TGTGCCAGCAGCCACGCGACTAGTTACGAGACCCAGTACTTC
TRBJ1-2 TRBV29-1 - - CSVALPSGDGYTF TGCAGCGTCGCATTACCCTCGGGGGATGGCTACACCTTC
TRBJ1-5 TRBV4-1 TRBD1 - CASSLSPGQDPQPQHF TGCGCCAGCAGCCTGTCTCCGGGACAGGACCCGCAGCCCCAGCATTTT
TRBJ1-6 TRBV29-1 - once CSVSDGGNSPLHF TGCAGCGTTTCAGACGGGGGGAATTCACCCCTCCACTTT
TRBJ1-2 TRBV27 - once CASSTHRAGNGYTF TGTGCCAGCAGTACCCACCGCGCGGGGAATGGCTACACCTTC
TRBJ2-1 TRBV5-1 TRBD2 - CASSMAGDEQFF TGCGCCAGCAGTATGGCGGGGGATGAGCAGTTCTTC
TRBJ2-2 TRBV18 - - CASSLTTNTGELFF TGTGCCAGCTCCCTCACCACCAACACCGGGGAGCTGTTTTTT
TRBJ2-1 TRBV29-1 TRBD2 - CSVALAGLNEQFF TGCAGCGTTGCACTAGCGGGTCTCAATGAGCAGTTCTTC
TRBJ2-7 TRBV25-1 TRBD2 once CASSTSGVLVYEQYF TGTGCCAGCAGTACCAGCGGGGTGTTGGTATACGAGCAGTACTTC
TRBJ2-7 TRBV18 - - CASSPENRNYEQYF TGTGCCAGCTCACCAGAGAATAGAAACTACGAGCAGTACTTC
TRBJ2-3 TRBV13 TRBD1 - CASSRDSRLRGTQYF TGTGCCAGCAGCCGGGACAGTCGATTACGTGGTACGCAGTATTTT
TRBJ2-7 TRBV18 - - CASSPRVVRAKYEQYF TGTGCCAGCTCACCAAGAGTTGTCAGGGCTAAGTACGAGCAGTACTTC
TRBJ1-5 TRBV30 - - CALGLGGNQPQHF TGTGCCTTGGGGCTCGGGGGTAATCAGCCCCAGCATTTT
TRBJ2-1 TRBV30 - - CAWSVKGGVKHNEQFF TGTGCCTGGAGTGTTAAGGGGGGCGTGAAGCACAATGAGCAGTTCTTC
TRBJ1-2 TRBV5-1 TRBD1 - CASSFWDRGVNGYTF TGCGCCAGCAGCTTTTGGGACAGGGGAGTAAATGGCTACACCTTC
TRBJ1-1 TRBV29-1 TRBD1 - CSVASSGTGGSEAFF TGCAGCGTTGCAAGTAGTGGGACAGGGGGTTCTGAAGCTTTCTTT